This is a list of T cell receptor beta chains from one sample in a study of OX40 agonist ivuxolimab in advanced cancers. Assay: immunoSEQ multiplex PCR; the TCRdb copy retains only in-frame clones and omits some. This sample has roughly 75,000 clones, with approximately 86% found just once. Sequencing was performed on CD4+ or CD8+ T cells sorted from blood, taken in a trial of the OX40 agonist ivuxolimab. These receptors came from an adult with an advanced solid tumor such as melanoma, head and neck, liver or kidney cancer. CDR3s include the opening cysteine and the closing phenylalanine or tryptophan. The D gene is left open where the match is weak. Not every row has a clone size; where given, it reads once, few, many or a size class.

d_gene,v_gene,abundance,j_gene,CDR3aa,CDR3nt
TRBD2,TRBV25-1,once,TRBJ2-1,CASSEWKASGSDEQFF,TGTGCCAGCAGTGAATGGAAGGCTAGCGGGAGCGATGAGCAGTTCTTC
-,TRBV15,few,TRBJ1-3,CATSRGVGAGNTIYF,TGTGCCACCAGCAGAGGAGTAGGGGCAGGAAACACCATATATTTT
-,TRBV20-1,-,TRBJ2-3,CSALIGDTQYF,TGCAGTGCGCTTATCGGGGATACGCAGTATTTT
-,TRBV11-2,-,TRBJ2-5,CASSTRGETQYF,TGTGCCAGCAGCACTAGGGGAGAGACCCAGTACTTC
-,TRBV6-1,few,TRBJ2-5,CASSDLSPQETQYF,TGTGCCAGCAGTGATTTGTCTCCCCAAGAGACCCAGTACTTC
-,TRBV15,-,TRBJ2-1,CATSRDLGQGGLYNEQFF,TGTGCCACCAGCAGAGATTTGGGACAAGGAGGTCTCTACAATGAGCAGTTCTTC
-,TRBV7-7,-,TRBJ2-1,CASSLNEGFSEQFF,TGTGCTAGCAGCTTAAACGAGGGTTTCAGTGAGCAGTTCTTC
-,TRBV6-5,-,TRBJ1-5,CASSGRANQPQHF,TGTGCCAGCAGTGGGAGGGCCAATCAGCCCCAGCATTTT
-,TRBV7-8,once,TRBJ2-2,CASSAYRVGNTGELFF,TGTGCCAGCAGCGCCTACAGGGTAGGGAACACCGGGGAGCTGTTTTTT
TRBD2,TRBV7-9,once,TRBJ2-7,CASSARTGGSGGKYEQYF,TGTGCCAGCAGCGCTAGGACGGGGGGAAGCGGAGGCAAGTACGAGCAGTACTTC
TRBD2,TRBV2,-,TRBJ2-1,CASTGTSGRVRGNEQFF,TGTGCCAGCACTGGGACTAGCGGGAGAGTACGAGGCAATGAGCAGTTCTTC
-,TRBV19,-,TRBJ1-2,CASSMRGRNYGYTF,TGTGCCAGTAGTATGAGAGGCAGAAACTATGGCTACACCTTC
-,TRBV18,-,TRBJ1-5,CASSPGRTLSNQPQHF,TGTGCCAGCTCACCAGGGCGAACCCTTAGCAATCAGCCCCAGCATTTT
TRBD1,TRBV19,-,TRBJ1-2,CASSKGQGRTYGYTF,TGTGCCAGTAGTAAGGGACAGGGGCGAACCTATGGCTACACCTTC
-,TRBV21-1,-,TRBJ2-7,CASSKRKSGGGLYEQYF,TGTGCCAGCAGCAAACGTAAGTCAGGGGGGGGCCTCTACGAGCAGTACTTC
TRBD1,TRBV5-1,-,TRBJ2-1,CASSSGTVSSYNEQFF,TGCGCCAGCAGCTCCGGGACAGTTAGCTCCTACAATGAGCAGTTCTTC
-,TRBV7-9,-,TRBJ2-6,CASSSSLLRGWGNVLTF,TGTGCCAGCAGCAGTTCCCTCTTGCGGGGCTGGGGCAACGTCCTGACTTTC
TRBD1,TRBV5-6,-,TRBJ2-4,CASSPGQRGLLAKNIQYF,TGTGCCAGCAGTCCGGGACAGAGGGGTTTACTAGCCAAAAACATTCAGTACTTC
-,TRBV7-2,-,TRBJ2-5,CASRYPGSQETQYF,TGTGCCAGCAGGTATCCGGGGTCCCAAGAGACCCAGTACTTC
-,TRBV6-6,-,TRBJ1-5,CASKGPDQPQHF,TGTGCCAGCAAAGGCCCGGATCAGCCCCAGCATTTT
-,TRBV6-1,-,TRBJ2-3,CATRLVEGTDTQYF,TGTGCCACCCGTTTGGTGGAGGGAACAGATACGCAGTATTTT
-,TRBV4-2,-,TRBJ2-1,CASSQVKRSGNEQFF,TGTGCCAGCAGCCAAGTCAAAAGATCTGGCAATGAGCAGTTCTTC
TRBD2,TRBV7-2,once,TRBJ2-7,CASSPAGTSVSGVEQYF,TGTGCCAGCAGCCCGGCCGGGACTAGCGTATCTGGGGTGGAGCAGTACTTC
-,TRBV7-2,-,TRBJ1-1,CASSLAGTNTEAFF,TGTGCCAGCAGCTTAGCAGGGACAAACACTGAAGCTTTCTTT
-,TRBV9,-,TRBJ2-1,CASSVVKGGRNEQFF,TGTGCCAGCAGCGTAGTGAAGGGGGGGCGCAATGAGCAGTTCTTC
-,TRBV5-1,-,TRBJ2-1,CASSLLTDNEQFF,TGCGCCAGCAGCTTGCTGACAGACAATGAGCAGTTCTTC
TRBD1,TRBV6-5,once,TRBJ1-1,CASSRDRVNTEAFF,TGTGCCAGCAGTAGGGACAGGGTTAACACTGAAGCTTTCTTT
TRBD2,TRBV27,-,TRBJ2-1,CASSDYREGYEQFF,TGTGCCAGCAGCGACTACCGGGAGGGGTATGAGCAGTTCTTC
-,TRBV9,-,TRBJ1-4,CASSAGTFFLEKLFF,TGTGCCAGCAGCGCCGGGACCTTTTTTTTGGAAAAACTGTTTTTT
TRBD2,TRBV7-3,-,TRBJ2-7,CASSLTSGSTKQYF,TGTGCCAGCAGCTTGACTAGCGGGAGTACAAAGCAGTACTTC
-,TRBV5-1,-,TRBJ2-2,CASSLFDGTGELFF,TGCGCCAGCAGCTTGTTCGACGGGACCGGGGAGCTGTTTTTT
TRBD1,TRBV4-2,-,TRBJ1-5,CASSHGTGVHQPQHF,TGTGCCAGCAGCCACGGGACAGGGGTTCATCAGCCCCAGCATTTT
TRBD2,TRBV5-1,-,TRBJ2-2,CASSFPGLAAQSNTGELFF,TGCGCCAGCAGTTTTCCGGGACTAGCAGCCCAGTCGAACACCGGGGAGCTGTTTTTT
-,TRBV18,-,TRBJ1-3,CASSPGTSGNTIYF,TGTGCCAGCTCACCCGGGACATCCGGAAACACCATATATTTT
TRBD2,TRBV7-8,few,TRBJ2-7,CASSLDGLAGVYYEQYF,TGTGCCAGCAGCTTAGATGGCCTAGCGGGAGTTTACTACGAGCAGTACTTC
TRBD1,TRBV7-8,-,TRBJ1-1,CASSSQGWVGAFF,TGTGCCAGCAGCTCACAGGGGTGGGTCGGAGCTTTCTTT
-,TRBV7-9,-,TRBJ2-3,CASSLAAAGGRPDTQYF,TGTGCCAGCAGCTTAGCGGCGGCAGGGGGGAGGCCAGATACGCAGTATTTT
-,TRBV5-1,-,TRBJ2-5,CASSFRAGKEETQYF,TGCGCCAGCAGCTTTAGGGCAGGGAAAGAAGAGACCCAGTACTTC
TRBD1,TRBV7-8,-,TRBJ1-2,CASSPKDRSYPVNGYTF,TGTGCCAGCAGCCCAAAGGACAGGAGTTATCCCGTTAATGGCTACACCTTC
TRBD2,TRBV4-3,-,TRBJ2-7,CASSLGTSGYEQYF,TGCGCCAGCAGCCTCGGGACTAGCGGCTACGAGCAGTACTTC
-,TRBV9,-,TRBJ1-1,CASTVGEINTEAFF,TGTGCCAGCACCGTAGGCGAGATTAACACTGAAGCTTTCTTT
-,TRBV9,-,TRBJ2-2,CASSHYTGELFF,TGTGCCAGCAGCCATTACACCGGGGAGCTGTTTTTT
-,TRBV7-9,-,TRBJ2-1,CASSSSGEQFF,TGTGCCAGCAGCTCTTCCGGGGAGCAGTTCTTC
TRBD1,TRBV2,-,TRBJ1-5,CASSPNDRERGQPQHF,TGTGCCAGCAGCCCAAATGACAGGGAGAGAGGTCAGCCCCAGCATTTT
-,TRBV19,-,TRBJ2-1,CASSVTGTLRNNEQFF,TGTGCCAGTAGTGTCACCGGGACCCTGAGAAACAATGAGCAGTTCTTC
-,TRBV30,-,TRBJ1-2,CAWNIGYGYTF,TGTGCCTGGAATATCGGGTATGGCTACACCTTC